The source of this TCR beta chain is a study of T cell responses to AZD1222 COVID-19 vaccine. There are 14 residues in the CDR3. In germline, CDR1 is SGHTA, CDR2 FQGNSA. V shed 4 bases and J shed 0 bases, with 7 bases lying between them. Here immunoSEQ multiplex PCR was the method, and the copy in TCRdb shows in-frame clones only, minus some. The data hold 90,000 to 150,000 clones, with about 83% observed a single time. This TCR derives from an adult in good health. This specimen was peripheral blood, taken on day 0 of AZD1222 vaccination. The chain carries TRBV7-2 and TRBJ1-5; D gene ambiguous. CDR3 residues: CASSSRYSNQPQHF. The DNA for the CDR3 is TGTGCCAGCAGCTCACGGTATAGCAATCAGCCCCAGCATTTT.